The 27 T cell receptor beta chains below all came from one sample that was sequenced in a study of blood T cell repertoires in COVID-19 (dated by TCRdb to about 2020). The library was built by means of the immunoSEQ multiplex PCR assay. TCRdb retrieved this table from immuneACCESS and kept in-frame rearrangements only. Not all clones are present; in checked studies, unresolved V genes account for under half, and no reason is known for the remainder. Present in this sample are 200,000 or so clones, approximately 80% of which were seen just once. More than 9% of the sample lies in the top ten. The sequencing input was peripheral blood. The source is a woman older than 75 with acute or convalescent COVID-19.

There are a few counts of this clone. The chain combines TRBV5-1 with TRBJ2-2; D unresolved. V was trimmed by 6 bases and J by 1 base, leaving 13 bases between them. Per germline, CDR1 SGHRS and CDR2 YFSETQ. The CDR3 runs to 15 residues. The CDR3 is CASTLFDLNTGELFF. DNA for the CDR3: TGCGCCAGCACCCTCTTTGACTTGAACACCGGGGAGCTGTTTTTT.

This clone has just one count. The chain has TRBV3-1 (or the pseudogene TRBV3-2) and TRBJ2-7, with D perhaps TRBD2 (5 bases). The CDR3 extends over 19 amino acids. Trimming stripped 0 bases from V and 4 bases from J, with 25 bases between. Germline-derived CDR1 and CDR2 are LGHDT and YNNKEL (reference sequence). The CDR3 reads CASSQDPASGRGLGYEQYF. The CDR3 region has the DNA TGTGCCAGCAGCCAAGATCCTGCCAGCGGACGCGGGCTTGGGTACGAGCAGTACTTC.

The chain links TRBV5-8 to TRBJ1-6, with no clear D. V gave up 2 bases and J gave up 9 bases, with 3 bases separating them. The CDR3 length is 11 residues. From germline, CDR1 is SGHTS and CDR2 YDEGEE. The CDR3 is CASSFSSPLHF. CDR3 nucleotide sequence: TGTGCCAGCAGCTTTAGTTCACCCCTCCACTTT.

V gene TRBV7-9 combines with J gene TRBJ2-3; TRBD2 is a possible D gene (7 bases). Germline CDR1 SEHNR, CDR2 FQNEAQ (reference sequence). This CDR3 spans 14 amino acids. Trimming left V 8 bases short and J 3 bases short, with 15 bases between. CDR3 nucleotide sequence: TGTGCCAGCTCACCTGGGGGGGCGACAGATACGCAGTATTTT. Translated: CASSPGGATDTQYF.

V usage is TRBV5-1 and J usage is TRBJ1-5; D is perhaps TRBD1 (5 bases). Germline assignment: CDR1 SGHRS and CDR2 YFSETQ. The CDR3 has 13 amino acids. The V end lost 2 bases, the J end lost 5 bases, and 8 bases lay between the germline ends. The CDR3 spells CASSLGHDQPQHF. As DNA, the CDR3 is TGCGCCAGCAGCTTAGGACACGATCAGCCCCAGCATTTT.

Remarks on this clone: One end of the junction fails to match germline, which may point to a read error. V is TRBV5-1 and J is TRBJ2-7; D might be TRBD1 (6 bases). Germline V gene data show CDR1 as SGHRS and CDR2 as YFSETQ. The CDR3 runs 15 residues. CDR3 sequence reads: CASSLDLATGASAHF. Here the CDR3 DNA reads TGCGCCAGCAGCTTGGACCTGGCGACAGGAGCCTCGGCGCACTTC.

CDR3 sequence (DNA): TGTGCCAGCTCACCTTCGGGACAGGGGGAAGGCTACACCTTC. Protein: CASSPSGQGEGYTF. The J gene is TRBJ1-2, the V gene TRBV18, with 11 bases lining up with TRBD1. J was trimmed by 8 bases and V by 3 bases; bases with no gene match: 5. The CDR3 runs 14 residues. The germline CDR1 and CDR2 sequences are KGHSH and LQKENI.

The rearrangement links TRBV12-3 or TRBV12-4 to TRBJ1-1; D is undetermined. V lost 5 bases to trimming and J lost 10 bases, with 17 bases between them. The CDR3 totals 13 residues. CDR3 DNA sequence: TGTGCCAGCAGTCCTCGTTCTGGGAGAGGAGCTTTCTTT. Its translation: CASSPRSGRGAFF.

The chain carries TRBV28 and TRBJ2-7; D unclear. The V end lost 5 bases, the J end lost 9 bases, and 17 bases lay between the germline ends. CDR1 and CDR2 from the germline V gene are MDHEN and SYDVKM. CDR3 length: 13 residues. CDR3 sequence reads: CASSGHPPVGQYF. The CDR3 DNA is TGTGCCAGCAGTGGGCACCCTCCGGTGGGGCAGTACTTC.

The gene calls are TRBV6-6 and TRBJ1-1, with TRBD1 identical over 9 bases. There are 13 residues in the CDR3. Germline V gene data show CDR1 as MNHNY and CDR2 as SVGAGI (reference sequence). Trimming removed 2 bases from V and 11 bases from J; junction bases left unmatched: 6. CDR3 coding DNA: TGTGCCAGCAGTTACGTGACAGGGGGTTTGGCTTTCTTT. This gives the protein CASSYVTGGLAFF.

The CDR3 region is CASSYQVPTNEKLFF. For the CDR3, the DNA is TGTGCCAGCAGTTACCAGGTGCCAACTAATGAAAAACTGTTTTTT. The rearrangement joins TRBV6-6 to TRBJ1-4; the D is unclear. Germline values: CDR1 MNHNY, CDR2 SVGAGI (reference sequence). V gave up 2 bases and J gave up 0 bases, with 7 bases separating them. The CDR3 has 15 amino acids.

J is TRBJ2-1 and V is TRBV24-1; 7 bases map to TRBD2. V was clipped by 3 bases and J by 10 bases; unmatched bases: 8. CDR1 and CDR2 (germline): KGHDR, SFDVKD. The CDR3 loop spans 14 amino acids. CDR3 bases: TGTGCCACCAGTGATGTGGCGGGAGCAATCGAGCAGTTCTTC. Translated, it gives CATSDVAGAIEQFF.

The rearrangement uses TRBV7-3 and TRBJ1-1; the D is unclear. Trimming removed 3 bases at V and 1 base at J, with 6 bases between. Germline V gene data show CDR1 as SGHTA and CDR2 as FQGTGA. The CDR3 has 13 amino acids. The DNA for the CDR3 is TGTGCCAGCAGCTTCAGGCCGAACACTGAAGCTTTCTTT. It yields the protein CASSFRPNTEAFF.

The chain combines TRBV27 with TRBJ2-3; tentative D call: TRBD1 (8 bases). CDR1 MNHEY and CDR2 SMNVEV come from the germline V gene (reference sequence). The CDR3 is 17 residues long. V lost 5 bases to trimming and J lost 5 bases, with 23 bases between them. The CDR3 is CASSEDRGLGGGDTQYF. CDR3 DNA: TGTGCCAGCAGTGAAGACAGGGGATTGGGGGGGGGAGATACGCAGTATTTT.

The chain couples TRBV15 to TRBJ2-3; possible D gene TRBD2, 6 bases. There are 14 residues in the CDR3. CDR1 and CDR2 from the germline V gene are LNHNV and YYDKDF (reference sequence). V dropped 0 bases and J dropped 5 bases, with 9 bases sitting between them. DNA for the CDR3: TGTGCCACCAGCAGAGATCTGGGGGGAGATACGCAGTATTTT. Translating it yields CATSRDLGGDTQYF.

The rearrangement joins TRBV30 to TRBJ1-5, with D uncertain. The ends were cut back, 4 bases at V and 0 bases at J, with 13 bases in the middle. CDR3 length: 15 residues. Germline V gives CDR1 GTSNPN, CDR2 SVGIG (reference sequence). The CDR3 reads CAWTRGLNSNQPQHF. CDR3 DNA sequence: TGTGCCTGGACCCGCGGACTGAATAGCAATCAGCCCCAGCATTTT.

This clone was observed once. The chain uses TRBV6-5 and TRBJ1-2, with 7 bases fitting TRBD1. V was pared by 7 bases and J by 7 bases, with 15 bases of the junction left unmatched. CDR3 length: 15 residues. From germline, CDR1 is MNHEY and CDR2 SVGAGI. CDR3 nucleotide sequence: TGTGCCAGCACCCCAAGGGGGCAGGGAATAGCTGGCTACACCTTC. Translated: CASTPRGQGIAGYTF.

CDR3 nucleotides: TGTGCCAGCAGCCCGAGACAGGGTAATTCACCCCTCCACTTT. This codes for CASSPRQGNSPLHF. This rearrangement joins TRBV5-5 to TRBJ1-6, with 7 bases that match TRBD1. Germline CDR1 SGHKS, CDR2 YYEKEE (reference sequence). J gave up 6 bases and V 4 bases, and 4 bases lay outside the gene matches. This CDR3 comprises 14 residues.

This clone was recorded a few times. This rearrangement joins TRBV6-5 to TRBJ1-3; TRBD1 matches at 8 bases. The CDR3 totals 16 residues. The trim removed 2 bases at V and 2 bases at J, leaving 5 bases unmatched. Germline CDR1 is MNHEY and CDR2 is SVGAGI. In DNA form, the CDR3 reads TGTGCCAGCAGTTACCTACAGGGGGGCGCTGGAAACACCATATATTTT. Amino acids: CASSYLQGGAGNTIYF.

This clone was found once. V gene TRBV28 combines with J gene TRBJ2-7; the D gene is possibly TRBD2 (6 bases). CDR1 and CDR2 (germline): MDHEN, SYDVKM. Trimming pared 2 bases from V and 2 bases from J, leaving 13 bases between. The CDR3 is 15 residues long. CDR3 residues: CASSLGGRGAYEQYF. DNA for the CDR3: TGTGCCAGCAGTTTAGGTGGGCGGGGCGCCTACGAGCAGTACTTC.

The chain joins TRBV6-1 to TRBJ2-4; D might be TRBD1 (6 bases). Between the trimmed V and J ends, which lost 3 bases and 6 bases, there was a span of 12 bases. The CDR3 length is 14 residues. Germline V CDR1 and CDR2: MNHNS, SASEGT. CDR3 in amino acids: CASSEGQGRNIQYF. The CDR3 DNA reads TGTGCCAGCAGTGAGGGTCAGGGGCGAAACATTCAGTACTTC.

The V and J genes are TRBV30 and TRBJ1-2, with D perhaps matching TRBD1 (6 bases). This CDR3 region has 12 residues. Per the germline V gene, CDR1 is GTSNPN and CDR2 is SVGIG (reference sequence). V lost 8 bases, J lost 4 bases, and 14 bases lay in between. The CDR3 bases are TGTGCCCGGTCGGCGGACAGCTATGGCTACACCTTC. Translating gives CARSADSYGYTF.

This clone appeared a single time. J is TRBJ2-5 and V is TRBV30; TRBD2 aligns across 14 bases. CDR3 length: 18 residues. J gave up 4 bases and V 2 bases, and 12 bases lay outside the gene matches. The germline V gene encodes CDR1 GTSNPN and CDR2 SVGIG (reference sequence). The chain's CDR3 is CAWSKRLGLAGVSETQYF. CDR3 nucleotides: TGTGCCTGGAGTAAACGACTGGGACTAGCGGGAGTTTCAGAGACCCAGTACTTC. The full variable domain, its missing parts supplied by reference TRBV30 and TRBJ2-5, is SQTIHQWPATLVQPVGSPLSLECTVEGTSNPNLYWYRQAAGRGLQLLFYSVGIGQISSEVPQNLSASRPQDRQFILSSKKLLLSDSGFYLCAWSKRLGLAGVSETQYFGPGTRLLVL.

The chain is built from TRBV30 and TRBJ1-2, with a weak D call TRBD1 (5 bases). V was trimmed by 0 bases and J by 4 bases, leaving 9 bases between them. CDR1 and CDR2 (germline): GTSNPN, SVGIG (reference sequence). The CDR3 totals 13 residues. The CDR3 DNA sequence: TGTGCCTGGAGTGTTGCGGGGGTCTATGGCTACACCTTC. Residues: CAWSVAGVYGYTF. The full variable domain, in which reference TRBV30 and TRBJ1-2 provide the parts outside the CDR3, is SQTIHQWPATLVQPVGSPLSLECTVEGTSNPNLYWYRQAAGRGLQLLFYSVGIGQISSEVPQNLSASRPQDRQFILSSKKLLLSDSGFYLCAWSVAGVYGYTFGSGTRLTVV.

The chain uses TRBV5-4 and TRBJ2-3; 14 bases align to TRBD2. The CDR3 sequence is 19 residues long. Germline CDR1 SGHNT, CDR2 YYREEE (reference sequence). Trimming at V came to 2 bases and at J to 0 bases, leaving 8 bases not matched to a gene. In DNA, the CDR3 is TGTGCCAGCAGCTTTCCGGGACTAGCGGGGGTCCAAAGCACAGATACGCAGTATTTT. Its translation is CASSFPGLAGVQSTDTQYF.

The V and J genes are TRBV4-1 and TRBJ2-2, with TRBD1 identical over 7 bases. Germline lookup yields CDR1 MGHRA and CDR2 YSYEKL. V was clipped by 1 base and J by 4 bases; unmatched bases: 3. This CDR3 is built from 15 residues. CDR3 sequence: CASSQAGTATGELFF. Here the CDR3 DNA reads TGCGCCAGCAGCCAAGCAGGGACAGCCACCGGGGAGCTGTTTTTT.

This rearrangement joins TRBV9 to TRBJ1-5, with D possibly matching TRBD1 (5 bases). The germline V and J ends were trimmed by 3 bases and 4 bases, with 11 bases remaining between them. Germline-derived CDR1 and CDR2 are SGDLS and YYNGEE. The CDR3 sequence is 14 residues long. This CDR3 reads CASSGQGQNQPQHF. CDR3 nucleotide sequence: TGTGCCAGCAGCGGGCAGGGCCAGAATCAGCCCCAGCATTTT.